The sequence of this T cell receptor beta chain was determined in a study of human T cells and chemical hapten exposure. As for the study in general: Scalp application of diphenylcyclopropenone was performed weekly in patients across the entire approximately 24-week study. Epicutaneous patch tests delivered 0.01% DPC to the upper back, with evaluation at 6 days.

In germline, CDR1 is SGHTA, CDR2 FQGTGA. The CDR3 consists of 13 residues. J lost 11 bases, V lost 1 base, and 7 bases had no gene match. This clonotype was seen a handful of times. Its antigen is not known. Each CDR3 protein is one row after TCRdb ran MiXCR on the RACE reads. The table shows some 82,000 distinct CDR3 sequences, with 6% to 8.5% occurring only once. Study-wide findings and caveats: Expanded TCRs formed significantly more large CDR3 similarity clusters than controls. Because all patients had alopecia, their immune responses might differ from healthy ones.

Time point reported: patch test 2, 6 weeks after DPC sensitization. Sample treatment: therapeutic diphenylcyclopropenone sensitization with weekly scalp DPC. The rearrangement links TRBV7-3 to TRBJ1-1, with 7 bases lining up with TRBD1. The specimen comprised whole blood, sampled in connection with sensitization to the hapten diphenylcyclopropenone (DPC). The source of this sequence is a young woman with alopecia areata. Some clones in this sample may be carry-over from other donors' samples. The CDR3 nucleotides read TGTGCCAGCAGCTTAAGTTTAGGGGGCGACGCTTTCTTT. It specifies CASSLSLGGDAFF.